Each of the 32 T cell receptor beta chains below was sequenced from the same sample in a study of blood T cell repertoires in COVID-19. Measured with immunoSEQ multiplex PCR; TCRdb has only the in-frame clones, and not every one. Of some 700,000 clones in the sample, over 80% were seen once. The source material was peripheral blood. The source is a woman between 18 and 29 years old with acute or convalescent COVID-19.

The chain uses TRBV5-1 and TRBJ2-6; D is uncertain. Trimming removed 4 bases from V and 0 bases from J, with 14 bases in between. CDR1 is SGHRS and CDR2 is YFSETQ in the germline V gene. The length of the CDR3 is 17 residues. The CDR3 nucleotides are TGCGCCAGCAGCGTTTCAGACTCCGACTCTGGGGCCAACGTCCTGACTTTC. Amino acid sequence: CASSVSDSDSGANVLTF.

The chain links TRBV1 to TRBJ1-1; no check of the table's D call, TRBD1, against the DNA was made. TRBV1 is a recognized pseudogene. The CDR3 has 13 amino acids. DNA of the CDR3: TGCACCAGCAGGCTAAGGCAGGGCACTGAAGCTTTCTTT. It translates to CTSRLRQGTEAFF.

The chain combines TRBV7-2 with TRBJ2-3, with a tentative D call TRBD2 (6 bases). The germline CDR1 and CDR2 sequences are SGHTA and FQGNSA. The CDR3 runs to 15 residues. The V and J ends lost 3 bases and 1 base respectively, with 11 bases between them. In nucleotides, the CDR3 is TGTGCCAGCAGCTTTCGGGGCGGGGGCACAGATACGCAGTATTTT. Translating it yields CASSFRGGGTDTQYF.

The chain carries TRBV25-1 and TRBJ1-2, with TRBD1 matching 7 bases. This CDR3 is 15 amino acids long. Germline CDR1 reads MGHDK; CDR2 reads SYGVNS. The V and J ends lost 5 bases and 8 bases, in that order; junction bases with no gene match: 14. CDR3: CASSPASLTGRGYTF. The CDR3, as DNA: TGTGCCAGCAGTCCCGCCTCCCTGACAGGGCGAGGCTACACCTTC.

V usage is TRBV12-5 and J usage is TRBJ1-4; the D is unclear. CDR1 and CDR2 from the germline V gene are LGHNT and FRNRAP. The CDR3 runs to 17 residues. Trimming shortened V by 3 bases and J by 3 bases, and 17 bases separated the two germline ends. The CDR3 sequence: CASGLRGSDPANEKLFF. CDR3 sequence (DNA): TGTGCTAGTGGTTTACGAGGGTCCGATCCCGCTAATGAAAAACTGTTTTTT.

The chain combines TRBV19 with TRBJ1-1, with D perhaps TRBD1 (5 bases). Trimming pared 8 bases from V and 5 bases from J, leaving 15 bases between. Germline CDR1 reads LNHDA; CDR2 reads SQIVND (reference sequence). This CDR3 contains 13 residues. The CDR3 DNA sequence: TGTGCCAGTCTGAGCCCGGGGGGGACTGAAGCTTTCTTT. Translated: CASLSPGGTEAFF.

This chain connects TRBV7-9 to TRBJ1-2, with D unresolved. Germline loops: CDR1 SEHNR, CDR2 FQNEAQ (reference sequence). There are 16 residues in the CDR3. Trimming cost V 3 bases and J 2 bases, with 16 bases left between them. The CDR3 reads CASSFSPATRNYGYTF. The CDR3 DNA is TGTGCCAGCAGCTTTTCACCCGCCACACGCAACTATGGCTACACCTTC. The complete variable domain, with remaining parts taken from reference TRBV7-9 and TRBJ1-2, reads DTGVSQNPRHKITKRGQNVTFRCDPISEHNRLYWYRQTLGQGPEFLTYFQNEAQLEKSRLLSDRFSAERPKGSFSTLEIQRTEQGDSAMYLCASSFSPATRNYGYTFGSGTRLTVV.

The rearrangement links TRBV4-1 to TRBJ2-7; D not certain. The CDR3 length is 14 residues. The germline V and J ends were trimmed by 3 bases and 4 bases, with 13 bases remaining between them. Germline V gives CDR1 MGHRA, CDR2 YSYEKL. The CDR3, as DNA: TGCGCCAGCAGCCATCCTGGGCCGGTATACGAGCAGTACTTC. This encodes CASSHPGPVYEQYF.

This sequence joins TRBV2 and TRBJ1-6; unclear D gene. CDR3 length equals 15 residues. The V and J ends lost 3 bases and 8 bases respectively, with 14 bases between them. Germline values: CDR1 SNHLY, CDR2 FYNNEI. CDR3: CASSESPDADSPLHF. The DNA for the CDR3 is TGTGCCAGCAGTGAGAGCCCCGATGCTGATTCACCCCTCCACTTT.

This chain joins TRBV23-1 and TRBJ1-5; 8 positions agree with TRBD1. TRBV23-1 is placed among ORFs of uncertain function. Losses at the gene ends were 4 bases for V and 11 bases for J; bases not matched to a gene: 16. There are 16 residues in the CDR3. CDR3 loop: CASSRAAGGGPGAQHF. The CDR3, as DNA: TGCGCCAGCAGTCGGGCGGCAGGGGGCGGCCCAGGGGCCCAGCATTTT.

V gene TRBV2 combines with J gene TRBJ2-3; TRBD1 might be the D (5 bases). Germline-derived CDR1 and CDR2 are SNHLY and FYNNEI. The CDR3 has 14 amino acids. Between the trimmed V and J ends, which lost 7 bases and 6 bases, there was a span of 17 bases. Written as DNA, the CDR3 is TGTGCCAGCACCGTGATCAGGGCCCAGGATACGCAGTATTTT. This codes for CASTVIRAQDTQYF.

This clone was picked up one time. The rearrangement links TRBV29-1 to TRBJ1-1; D may be TRBD1 (6 bases). The germline CDR1 and CDR2 sequences are SQVTM and ANQGSEA. With 2 bases removed from V and 1 base from J, the gap between germline ends came to 8 bases. This CDR3 spans 13 amino acids. The CDR3: CSVEPGQNTEAFF. Written as DNA, the CDR3 is TGCAGCGTTGAACCGGGACAGAACACTGAAGCTTTCTTT.

V gene TRBV2 combines with J gene TRBJ2-3; 7 bases fit TRBD2. The CDR3 runs to 16 residues. The germline V gene has CDR1 SNHLY and CDR2 FYNNEI. After removal of 3 bases from V and 2 bases from J, the junction contained 8 bases not matched to a gene. The CDR3 protein is CASSEGGYGPTDTQYF. In DNA form, the CDR3 reads TGTGCCAGCAGTGAGGGGGGGTATGGCCCCACAGATACGCAGTATTTT.

V usage is TRBV5-1 and J usage is TRBJ1-1, with unresolved D. Germline V gene sequence: CDR1 SGHRS, CDR2 YFSETQ. V lost 0 bases and J lost 5, with 8 bases in between. This CDR3 is built from 13 residues. CDR3 DNA: TGCGCCAGCAGCTTGGCTCTACTTACTGAAGCTTTCTTT. It is translated as CASSLALLTEAFF.

This chain uses TRBV5-6 with TRBJ2-7; 7 nucleotides match TRBD1. Trimming at V came to 4 bases and at J to 5 bases, leaving 6 bases not matched to a gene. The CDR3 covers 13 residues. From germline, CDR1 is SGHDT and CDR2 YYEEEE. This CDR3 reads CASSLGQLHEQYF. DNA for the CDR3: TGTGCCAGCAGCCTGGGACAGTTACACGAGCAGTACTTC.

The J gene is TRBJ1-5, the V gene TRBV4-1; no firm D call. The CDR3 length is 18 residues. Germline V gene sequence: CDR1 MGHRA, CDR2 YSYEKL. V was pared by 3 bases and J by 1 base, with 19 bases between. The CDR3 is CASSQAGGAAISNQPQHF. The CDR3 nucleotides are TGCGCCAGCAGCCAGGCGGGTGGTGCAGCCATAAGCAATCAGCCCCAGCATTTT.

This chain uses TRBV29-1 with TRBJ2-1, with 8 bases aligning to TRBD2. The V gene's germline CDR1 is SQVTM and CDR2 ANQGSEA. The CDR3 totals 17 residues. Trimming took 4 bases from V and 0 from J; bases not matched to a gene: 11. This CDR3 reads CSVGLRGAPISYNEQFF. CDR3 coding DNA: TGCAGCGTTGGTTTGCGGGGGGCCCCAATCTCCTACAATGAGCAGTTCTTC.

The rearrangement joins TRBV18 to TRBJ1-2; D may be TRBD1 (6 bases). Trimming removed 5 bases from V and 2 bases from J, with 9 bases in between. The CDR3 extends over 13 amino acids. Per germline, CDR1 KGHSH and CDR2 LQKENI. The CDR3 region is CASSVQGNYGYTF. The CDR3 DNA reads as TGTGCCAGCTCAGTGCAGGGGAACTATGGCTACACCTTC.

The gene calls are TRBV19 and TRBJ1-1; D not resolved. V lost 4 bases, J lost 0 bases, and 9 bases lay in between. The CDR3 runs to 14 residues. Germline V gene data show CDR1 as LNHDA and CDR2 as SQIVND (reference sequence). CDR3 region: CASSRYSMNTEAFF. The CDR3 DNA sequence: TGTGCCAGTAGTAGGTACAGTATGAACACTGAAGCTTTCTTT.

The chain joins TRBV3-1 (or the pseudogene TRBV3-2) to TRBJ1-6, with TRBD1 identical over 10 bases. The CDR3 is 17 residues long. After removal of 4 bases from V and 12 bases from J, the junction contained 15 bases not matched to a gene. The germline gives CDR1 LGHDT, CDR2 YNNKEL (reference sequence). The CDR3 DNA sequence: TGTGCCAGCAGCCTCCCCAGATGGGGACAGGGGAGGGTACCCCTCCACTTT. Translation gives CASSLPRWGQGRVPLHF.

The V and J genes are TRBV27 and TRBJ2-7; D is uncertain. The CDR3 runs 13 residues. CDR1 and CDR2 (germline): MNHEY, SMNVEV (reference sequence). Trimming shortened V by 4 bases and J by 0 bases, and 7 bases separated the two germline ends. This CDR3 is CASSSQNSYEQYF. CDR3 in DNA: TGTGCCAGCAGTTCTCAGAACTCCTACGAGCAGTACTTC.

The rearrangement links TRBV5-1 to TRBJ1-1; D is ambiguous. Germline loops: CDR1 SGHRS, CDR2 YFSETQ. The CDR3 has 14 amino acids. Trimming took off 4 bases at V and 1 base at J, with 11 bases between the two ends. CDR3 protein: CASSPKTSNTEAFF. CDR3 coding DNA: TGCGCCAGCAGCCCTAAGACTTCGAACACTGAAGCTTTCTTT.

This sequence joins TRBV18 and TRBJ1-2, with 7 bases identical to TRBD1. Germline V gene lookup returns CDR1 KGHSH and CDR2 LQKENI. Unmatched junction bases numbered 8, after V lost 3 bases and J lost 4 bases. This CDR3 is 15 amino acids long. The CDR3 DNA sequence: TGTGCCAGCTCACCCCGGACAGGAACCTCCTATGGCTACACCTTC. Residues: CASSPRTGTSYGYTF.

This sequence joins TRBV4-2 and TRBJ1-2; D is possibly TRBD1 (6 bases). V was cut by 6 bases and J by 8 bases, with 10 bases left in between. There are 11 residues in the CDR3. Germline CDR1 reads LGHNA; CDR2 reads YNFKEQ. Here the CDR3 DNA reads TGTGCCAGCAGGGGGGGGCTCGGCTACACCTTC. Translation gives CASRGGLGYTF.

V and J are TRBV18 and TRBJ1-4, with 7 bases identical to TRBD1. Germline V gene data show CDR1 as KGHSH and CDR2 as LQKENI. The CDR3 is 17 residues long. The J segment lost 2 bases and the V segment lost 3 bases, leaving 9 bases of the junction unmatched. CDR3 bases: TGTGCCAGCTCACCGCCTGCACAGGGGCCCACTAATGAAAAACTGTTTTTT. It codes for CASSPPAQGPTNEKLFF.

The chain couples TRBV14 to TRBJ2-7, with 8 bases identical to TRBD2. The ends lost 4 bases at V and 4 bases at J; junction bases unmatched: 6. Germline-derived CDR1 and CDR2 are SGHDN and FVKESK. This CDR3 is built from 14 residues. Here the CDR3 DNA reads TGTGCCAGCAGCCCGAGACTAGCGATTTACGAGCAGTACTTC. Protein product: CASSPRLAIYEQYF.

The count of this clone is one. The rearrangement joins TRBV2 to TRBJ1-1; 8 bases line up with TRBD1. The germline gives CDR1 SNHLY, CDR2 FYNNEI. With 6 bases clipped from V and 10 bases from J, the junction kept 1 base outside the gene matches. The CDR3 is made up of 10 amino acids. CDR3 in amino acids: CASRQGVAFF. CDR3 bases: TGTGCCAGCAGACAGGGGGTAGCTTTCTTT.

The genes are TRBV6-5 and TRBJ1-1; tentatively, D is TRBD1 (5 bases). V was cut by 8 bases and J by 5 bases, with 15 bases left in between. The CDR3 loop spans 13 amino acids. Per germline, CDR1 MNHEY and CDR2 SVGAGI. The CDR3 reads CASDVRGFTEAFF. CDR3 in DNA: TGTGCCAGCGATGTTAGGGGCTTTACTGAAGCTTTCTTT.

The V and J genes are TRBV4-3 and TRBJ2-3; 13 bases agree with TRBD2. Germline-derived CDR1 and CDR2 are LGHNA and YSLEER. The J segment lost 1 base and the V segment lost 5 bases, leaving 6 bases of the junction unmatched. The CDR3 is made up of 17 amino acids. DNA of the CDR3: TGCGCCAGCAGCGCCCGGACTAGCGGGGGCGGCACAGATACGCAGTATTTT. It codes for CASSARTSGGGTDTQYF.

The chain employs TRBV9 and TRBJ2-1, with D possibly being TRBD2 (6 bases). CDR1 and CDR2 from the germline V gene are SGDLS and YYNGEE. The length of the CDR3 is 13 residues. V was shortened by 4 bases and J by 14 bases, with 19 bases between the two germline ends. The CDR3 spells CASSQADGTGEFF. Written as DNA, the CDR3 is TGTGCCAGCAGCCAAGCGGACGGAACGGGAGAGTTCTTC.

This clone was seen just once. The J gene is TRBJ1-5, the V gene TRBV2, with 10 bases lining up with TRBD1. The CDR3 has 16 residues. CDR1 and CDR2 from the germline V gene are SNHLY and FYNNEI. The junction had 6 bases not matched to a gene; V was cut back by 3 bases and J by 4 bases. The CDR3 bases are TGTGCCAGCAGTGATCCAAGGGACAGGGGTAATCAGCCCCAGCATTTT. Protein product: CASSDPRDRGNQPQHF.

This chain uses TRBV3-1 (or the pseudogene TRBV3-2) with TRBJ2-2, with D tentatively TRBD1 (5 bases). Germline values: CDR1 LGHDT, CDR2 YNNKEL (reference sequence). The CDR3 extends over 15 amino acids. Trimming stripped 4 bases from V and 0 bases from J, with 9 bases between. CDR3 nucleotides: TGTGCCAGCAGCCGCACAGGATCGAACACCGGGGAGCTGTTTTTT. This encodes CASSRTGSNTGELFF.